This T cell receptor beta chain was documented in a study of radiotherapy plus CTLA-4 blockade in lung cancer. Study-wide points: TCR clones originating in tumors grew in number in blood after radiotherapy plus ipilimumab.

V was shortened by 0 bases and J by 2 bases, with 11 bases between the two germline ends. CDR1 and CDR2 (germline): SGDLS, YYNGEE. This CDR3 has 15 residues. With respect to this clone: Antigen specificity is unknown.

Data came from immunoSEQ multiplex PCR; TCRdb stores just in-frame clones and leaves some out. The sample shows 80,000 to 100,000 clones, approximately 75% of them seen only once. The sequencing used peripheral blood, collected from a patient treated with radiotherapy plus ipilimumab. The chain employs TRBV9 and TRBJ1-2; D call uncertain. This TCR derives from a human donor with non-small cell lung cancer who had a partial response to radiotherapy plus ipilimumab. Some clones in this sample may be carry-over from other donors' samples. The CDR3: CASSVGGAGNYGYTF. Here the CDR3 DNA reads TGTGCCAGCAGCGTAGGGGGAGCCGGGAACTATGGCTACACCTTC.